This T cell receptor beta chain came from a study of graft-versus-host responses after intestinal transplantation. The overall study: Transplant recipients had multivisceral, liver-intestinal, or isolated intestinal grafts. Regarding the study as a whole: With peak circulating GvH clone levels came an association with early post-transplant HvG declines. The marrow of recipients harbored GvH clones, and ileum or blood showed some of them first.

Regarding this clone: The antigen remains unidentified.

Sequencing used immunoSEQ multiplex PCR; TCRdb keeps in-frame clones, though not all of them. The data contain 130,000 or so clones, approximately 91% of them singletons. The CDR3 consists of 15 residues. Germline loops: CDR1 SGHAT, CDR2 FQNNGV. V shed 5 bases and J 0 bases; nucleotides not matched to a gene: 3. The V and J genes are TRBV11-2 and TRBJ2-2, with 7 bases fitting TRBD2. This TCR was sampled from a human donor who received an intestinal transplant. The sample consisted of unstimulated CD4+ T cells sorted from spleen or lymph node cells, taken before intestinal transplant. The CDR3 nucleotides read TGTGCCAGCAGCCAGGGACTACCGAACACCGGGGAGCTGTTTTTT. Its translation is CASSQGLPNTGELFF.